The 32 T cell receptor beta chains below were found in one sample sequenced in a study of identical twins. TCRdb re-called the 5' RACE reads with MiXCR, one entry per CDR3 protein. The sample contains 1.5 million to 2 million distinct CDR3 sequences, around a third of which appear only once. Input material: cord blood. The receptors were gathered from a newborn girl in good health.

The rearrangement links TRBV6-1 to TRBJ2-4, with D possibly being TRBD2 (6 bases). Trimming removed 11 bases at V and 13 bases at J, with 21 bases between. Germline V gives CDR1 MNHNS, CDR2 SASEGT. The CDR3 is 12 residues long. The CDR3 here is CAAAAGINEQYF. The CDR3 region has the DNA TGTGCCGCCGCGGCGGGAATTAATGAGCAGTACTTC.

The rearrangement uses TRBV5-1 and TRBJ1-2, with 8 bases lining up with TRBD1. The CDR3 consists of 14 residues. From germline, CDR1 is SGHRS and CDR2 YFSETQ. The V and J ends lost 7 bases and 3 bases, in that order; junction bases with no gene match: 8. CDR3 nucleotides: TGCGCCAGCCAGGTGACAGGGGATGACTATGGCTACACCTTC. Protein: CASQVTGDDYGYTF.

The chain is built from TRBV6-2 or TRBV6-3 and TRBJ2-2; no clear D gene. V was cut by 0 bases and J by 10 bases, with 15 bases left in between. The germline V gene encodes CDR1 MNHEY and CDR2 SVGEGT. The CDR3 contains 15 residues. CDR3 amino acids: CASSYSFRRYAELFF. CDR3 sequence (DNA): TGTGCCAGCAGTTACTCGTTCCGTCGATACGCGGAGCTGTTTTTT.

A few counts support this clonotype. The gene calls are TRBV2 and TRBJ2-7, with 10 nucleotides matching TRBD1. Germline trimming cut 6 bases from V and 3 bases from J; bases unmatched to any gene: 5. The V gene's germline CDR1 is SNHLY and CDR2 FYNNEI. This CDR3 is 14 amino acids long. CDR3 amino acids: CASRRDRGNYEQYF. The CDR3 nucleotides are TGTGCCAGCAGACGGGACAGGGGAAACTACGAGCAGTACTTC.

The J gene is TRBJ2-3, the V gene TRBV6-5; D ambiguous. V shed 4 bases and J shed 3 bases, with 11 bases lying between them. The CDR3 length is 14 residues. CDR1 is MNHEY and CDR2 is SVGAGI in the germline V gene. This CDR3 reads CASSSPKTTDTQYF. CDR3 DNA sequence: TGTGCCAGCAGTTCCCCGAAAACTACAGATACGCAGTATTTT.

A few counts support this clonotype. The rearrangement uses TRBV7-7 and TRBJ2-7; TRBD2 matches at 12 bases. Looked up from germline, CDR1 is SSHAT and CDR2 is FNYEAQ (reference sequence). The CDR3 contains 17 residues. Unmatched junction bases numbered 8, after V lost 5 bases and J lost 0 bases. CDR3: CASSPLAGGRSSYEQYF. CDR3 sequence (DNA): TGTGCCAGCAGCCCTCTAGCGGGGGGGCGTAGCTCCTACGAGCAGTACTTC.

This chain joins TRBV4-2 and TRBJ2-3; D is perhaps TRBD1 (5 bases). Per the germline V gene, CDR1 is LGHNA and CDR2 is YNFKEQ. This CDR3 region has 15 residues. V was cut by 2 bases and J by 0 bases, with 9 bases left in between. The CDR3 DNA sequence: TGTGCCAGCAGCCAATCACAGGTTAGCACAGATACGCAGTATTTT. The encoded protein is CASSQSQVSTDTQYF.

The chain couples TRBV25-1 to TRBJ1-1; 8 bases agree with TRBD1. J lost 1 base, V lost 6 bases, and 10 bases had no gene match. The CDR3 has 16 amino acids. Germline CDR1 and CDR2: MGHDK and SYGVNS. In nucleotides, the CDR3 is TGTGCCAGCAGGCCGGGACAGGTTCGTGGGAACACTGAAGCTTTCTTT. Protein: CASRPGQVRGNTEAFF.

The V gene is TRBV9, the J gene TRBJ2-3; 10 bases are shared with TRBD2. CDR1 SGDLS and CDR2 YYNGEE come from the germline V gene. The CDR3 spans 16 residues. Trimming cost V 0 bases and J 3 bases; bases outside gene matches: 4. CDR3 residues: CASSVALAGVTDTQYF. The CDR3 DNA sequence: TGTGCCAGCAGCGTAGCGCTAGCGGGAGTAACAGATACGCAGTATTTT.

V gene TRBV7-2 combines with J gene TRBJ2-3; D not resolved. CDR1 is SGHTA, CDR2 FQGNSA, per germline. V was trimmed by 7 bases and J by 10 bases, leaving 15 bases between them. This CDR3 is 12 amino acids long. CDR3 loop: CASTHGRPAQYF. DNA for the CDR3: TGTGCCAGCACCCATGGGCGCCCAGCGCAGTATTTT.

This clonotype was seen at least ten times. This chain joins TRBV3-1 and TRBJ2-1; possible D gene TRBD1, 5 bases. This CDR3 spans 13 amino acids. Germline CDR1 is LGHDT and CDR2 is YNNKEL (reference sequence). V lost 0 bases to trimming and J lost 6 bases, with 6 bases between them. CDR3 sequence reads: CASSQDQGNEQFF. The CDR3 DNA reads TGTGCCAGCAGCCAAGATCAGGGCAATGAGCAGTTCTTC.

The rearrangement uses TRBV20-1 and TRBJ1-2; TRBD1 might be the D (5 bases). Trimming pared 5 bases from V and 4 bases from J, leaving 14 bases between. In germline, CDR1 is DFQATT, CDR2 SNEGSKA (reference sequence). This CDR3 region has 13 residues. Written as DNA, the CDR3 is TGCAGTGCTGGAAGGGACCGCGGCTATGGCTACACCTTC. This gives the protein CSAGRDRGYGYTF.

The rearrangement uses TRBV6-5 and TRBJ1-1; 7 nucleotides agree with TRBD1. Germline trimming cut 10 bases from V and 1 base from J; bases unmatched to any gene: 9. The CDR3 spans 14 residues. Germline V gives CDR1 MNHEY, CDR2 SVGAGI. The CDR3 region is CANYRTGSNTEAFF. CDR3 bases: TGTGCCAACTACCGGACAGGATCGAACACTGAAGCTTTCTTT.

J is TRBJ2-3 and V is TRBV5-1, with 11 bases matching TRBD2. J was trimmed by 3 bases and V by 5 bases; bases with no gene match: 2. Germline CDR1 is SGHRS and CDR2 is YFSETQ. The CDR3 sequence is 14 residues long. The CDR3 DNA sequence: TGCGCCAGCAGACTAGCGGGAGAGACAGATACGCAGTATTTT. Translation gives CASRLAGETDTQYF.

In regard to this clonotype: At one end, the junction sequence differs from germline, possibly due to a read error. The chain has TRBV7-8 and TRBJ1-4; TRBD1 might be the D (5 bases). Germline V gene data show CDR1 as SGHVS and CDR2 as FQNEAQ. There are 17 residues in the CDR3. The CDR3 DNA is TGTGCCGGCAGCTTAGGACTCCTACCGGGACGGGGTGAAAAACTGTTTTTT. Translated: CAGSLGLLPGRGEKLFF. Using reference TRBV7-8 and TRBJ1-4 for the parts outside the CDR3, the full variable domain is GAGVSQSPRYKVAKRGQDVALRCDPISGHVSLFWYQQALGQGPEFLTYFQNEAQLDKSGLPSDRFFAERPEGSVSTLKIQRTQQEDSAVYLCAGSLGLLPGRGEKLFFGSGTQLSVL.

This clonotype was picked up a small number of times. The V call is TRBV12-3 or TRBV12-4, the J call TRBJ2-7; D is unresolved. This CDR3 has 12 amino acids. The V and J ends lost 3 bases and 5 bases respectively, with 8 bases between them. The CDR3 DNA is TGTGCCAGCAGTTTCGAGAGCCACGAGCAGTACTTC. Residues: CASSFESHEQYF.

This clonotype was counted only a few times. The V call is TRBV20-1, the J call TRBJ2-7, with D unresolved. V was trimmed by 6 bases and J by 4 bases, leaving 16 bases between them. Per germline, CDR1 DFQATT and CDR2 SNEGSKA (reference sequence). The length of the CDR3 is 13 residues. Here the CDR3 reads CSAPKGGGYEQYF. The CDR3 DNA is TGCAGTGCCCCCAAGGGTGGTGGGTACGAGCAGTACTTC.

In its sample, this clonotype was seen a few times. This chain uses TRBV6-1 with TRBJ1-2; TRBD1 might be the D (5 bases). This CDR3 region has 13 residues. Germline V gene data show CDR1 as MNHNS and CDR2 as SASEGT. Trimming removed 7 bases at V and 2 bases at J, with 11 bases between. In nucleotides, the CDR3 is TGTGCCAGCACGGTGGCAGGGAACTATGGCTACACCTTC. This gives the protein CASTVAGNYGYTF.

The J gene is TRBJ2-3, the V gene TRBV27; D is perhaps TRBD1 (6 bases). V lost 5 bases and J lost 2, with 14 bases in between. The CDR3 contains 15 residues. CDR1 MNHEY and CDR2 SMNVEV come from the germline V gene (reference sequence). The CDR3 reads CASSPNRDHTDTQYF. Written as DNA, the CDR3 is TGTGCCAGCAGTCCAAACAGGGATCACACAGATACGCAGTATTTT.

This clonotype came up a few times. The chain couples TRBV2 to TRBJ2-3; D is ambiguous. V dropped 3 bases and J dropped 2 bases, with 9 bases sitting between them. The CDR3 spans 14 residues. Germline V gene lookup returns CDR1 SNHLY and CDR2 FYNNEI. The DNA of the CDR3 is TGTGCCAGCAGTGATCGGTTACCCACAGATACGCAGTATTTT. This encodes CASSDRLPTDTQYF.

The table lists this clonotype with a few counts. This chain uses TRBV5-1 with TRBJ1-2; 11 bases map to TRBD1. CDR1 is SGHRS and CDR2 is YFSETQ in the germline V gene. The trim removed 4 bases at V and 5 bases at J, leaving 7 bases unmatched. The CDR3 consists of 15 residues. CDR3 sequence reads: CASSPWDRGTYGYTF. The CDR3 bases are TGCGCCAGCAGCCCATGGGACAGGGGGACGTATGGCTACACCTTC.

This clonotype came up many times. CDR3 DNA: TGTGCCAGCAGTTTCGGGACAGGGAGCTCTGGGGCCAACGTCCTGACTTTC. Its protein is CASSFGTGSSGANVLTF. The chain carries TRBV12-3 or TRBV12-4 and TRBJ2-6; 9 bases are shared with TRBD1. The CDR3 runs to 17 residues. With V trimmed by 3 bases and J by 0 bases, 3 bases remained unmatched.

This chain uses TRBV28 with TRBJ2-1; 13 bases match TRBD2. J lost 12 bases, V lost 8 bases, and 10 bases had no gene match. The germline gives CDR1 MDHEN, CDR2 SYDVKM. The CDR3 consists of 14 residues. This CDR3 is CASLPGLAGELQFF. The CDR3 region has the DNA TGTGCCAGCCTTCCAGGACTAGCGGGAGAATTGCAGTTCTTC.

This clonotype showed up just a few times. The chain is built from TRBV7-9 and TRBJ1-1; TRBD1 aligns across 8 bases. Germline V gives CDR1 SEHNR, CDR2 FQNEAQ (reference sequence). The V gene end was trimmed by 5 bases and the J gene end by 0 bases; junction bases not matched to a gene: 11. The length of the CDR3 is 17 residues. The CDR3: CASSPKKGQVLNTEAFF. DNA of the CDR3: TGTGCCAGCAGCCCAAAGAAGGGACAGGTTCTGAACACTGAAGCTTTCTTT.

About this clonotype: Sequence at one end of the junction differs from germline and may be a read error. The rearrangement joins TRBV5-1 to TRBJ2-7; D unresolved. The end of the DNA is better explained by TRBJ2-5, so the J call may be wrong. The germline V gene encodes CDR1 SGHRS and CDR2 YFSETQ. The CDR3 sequence is 12 residues long. The DNA of the CDR3 is TGCGCCAGCAGCCCCTACCAAGGGACCCAGTACTTC. Amino acids: CASSPYQGTQYF.

This clonotype occurred a few times. This chain connects TRBV7-9 to TRBJ1-4; the match to TRBD1 covers 8 bases. The CDR3 spans 15 residues. J gave up 4 bases and V 5 bases, and 6 bases lay outside the gene matches. Germline V lookup: CDR1 SEHNR, CDR2 FQNEAQ (reference sequence). Here the CDR3 reads CASSEGTGNNEKLFF. CDR3 coding DNA: TGTGCCAGCAGCGAAGGGACAGGAAATAATGAAAAACTGTTTTTT.

The table lists this clonotype with a few counts. The chain has TRBV5-4 and TRBJ1-2; D unresolved. The length of the CDR3 is 13 residues. V was cut by 5 bases and J by 5 bases, with 13 bases left in between. Germline V lookup: CDR1 SGHNT, CDR2 YYREEE (reference sequence). This chain's CDR3 is CASSTGNGYGYTF. For the CDR3, the DNA is TGTGCCAGCAGTACGGGCAACGGGTATGGCTACACCTTC.

This clonotype was detected a few times. This chain connects TRBV4-2 to TRBJ1-2; a possible D gene is TRBD1 (5 bases). V lost 0 bases and J lost 2, with 13 bases in between. The CDR3 covers 16 residues. CDR1 is LGHNA and CDR2 is YNFKEQ in the germline V gene. The CDR3 DNA sequence: TGTGCCAGCAGCCAAGATCGATCCAGGGAGAACTATGGCTACACCTTC. Translated: CASSQDRSRENYGYTF.

This chain links TRBV6-6 with TRBJ2-1; D gene unclear. The V gene's germline CDR1 is MNHNY and CDR2 SVGAGI (reference sequence). V gave up 6 bases and J gave up 0 bases, with 9 bases separating them. This CDR3 is 14 amino acids long. The CDR3 sequence: CASRTTFSYNEQFF. The CDR3 nucleotides are TGTGCCAGCAGGACCACTTTCTCCTACAATGAGCAGTTCTTC.

J is TRBJ2-2 and V is TRBV27, with D possibly being TRBD1 (6 bases). The CDR3 is 14 residues long. The V end lost 6 bases, the J end lost 5 bases, and 13 bases lay between the germline ends. Germline V gene data show CDR1 as MNHEY and CDR2 as SMNVEV (reference sequence). The CDR3 region is CASSEYGTTGELFF. Here the CDR3 DNA reads TGTGCCAGCAGCGAATACGGGACAACCGGGGAGCTGTTTTTT.

This clonotype has just a few counts. The chain combines TRBV6-6 with TRBJ2-4, with TRBD2 identical over 7 bases. From germline, CDR1 is MNHNY and CDR2 SVGAGI (reference sequence). CDR3 length: 14 residues. J was trimmed by 13 bases and V by 0 bases; bases with no gene match: 9. CDR3 loop: CASSYSAGEGEQYF. CDR3 coding DNA: TGTGCCAGCAGTTACTCGGCGGGGGAGGGAGAGCAGTACTTC.

This clonotype was observed a handful of times. V is TRBV6-5 and J is TRBJ2-7; 7 bases line up with TRBD1. Germline V gene lookup returns CDR1 MNHEY and CDR2 SVGAGI. This CDR3 is built from 17 residues. Germline trimming cut 1 base from V and 2 bases from J; bases unmatched to any gene: 11. This chain's CDR3 is CASSYYRLTGNTYEQYF. In DNA form, the CDR3 reads TGTGCCAGCAGTTACTATAGGTTGACAGGGAACACCTACGAGCAGTACTTC.